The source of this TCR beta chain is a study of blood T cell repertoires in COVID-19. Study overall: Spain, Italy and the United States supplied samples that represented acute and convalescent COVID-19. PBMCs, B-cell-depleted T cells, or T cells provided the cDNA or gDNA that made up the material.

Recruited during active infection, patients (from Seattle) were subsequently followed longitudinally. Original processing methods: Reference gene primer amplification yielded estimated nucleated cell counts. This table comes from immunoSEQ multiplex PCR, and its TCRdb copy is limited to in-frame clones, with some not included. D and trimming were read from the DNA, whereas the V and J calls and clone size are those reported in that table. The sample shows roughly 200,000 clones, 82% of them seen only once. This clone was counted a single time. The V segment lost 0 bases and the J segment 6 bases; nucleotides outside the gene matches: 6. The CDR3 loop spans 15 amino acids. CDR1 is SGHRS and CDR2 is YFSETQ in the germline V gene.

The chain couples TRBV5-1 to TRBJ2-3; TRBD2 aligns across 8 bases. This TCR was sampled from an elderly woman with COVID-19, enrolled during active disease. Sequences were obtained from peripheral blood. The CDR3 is CASSLVSGGADTQYF. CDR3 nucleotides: TGCGCCAGCAGCTTGGTCAGCGGGGGCGCCGATACGCAGTATTTT.